These 17 T cell receptor beta chains were sequenced from one sample in a study of STAT3 mutations in large granular lymphocyte leukemia (dated by TCRdb to about 2019). The library was obtained by the immunoSEQ multiplex PCR assay. TCRdb provides this immuneACCESS table in a form limited to in-frame rearrangements. Some clones are lacking; in checked studies, under half of them reflect an unresolved V gene, and why the rest are absent is not known. For this sample the table gives tens of thousands of clones, of which over 75% were detected only once. In total, the top ten clones hold around 0.44% of the sample. Overall study results and their limits: Every T-LGLL patient showed at least one immunodominant TCRbeta clonotype, and about half showed multiple immunodominant subclonotypes.

Their antigens remain unidentified. Sequencing used PBMCs. The receptors come from a human donor with T large granular lymphocyte leukemia. Some clones in this sample may be carry-over from other donors' samples.

The chain joins TRBV19 to TRBJ1-1; D remains unclear. Germline CDR1 LNHDA, CDR2 SQIVND (reference sequence). Deletions cut 0 bases from V and 0 bases from J, with 5 bases between. The CDR3 has 14 amino acids. The CDR3 nucleotides read TGTGCCAGTAGTATAGATCTCTTGAACACTGAAGCTTTCTTT. Protein sequence: CASSIDLLNTEAFF.

The chain combines TRBV6-5 with TRBJ1-6; D unresolved. Deletions cut 1 base from V and 10 bases from J, with 11 bases between. Germline V gene sequence: CDR1 MNHEY, CDR2 SVGAGI. This CDR3 comprises 14 residues. CDR3 bases: TGTGCCAGCAGTTACTTCGCCCGGGGATCACCCCTCCACTTT. Its protein is CASSYFARGSPLHF.

V usage is TRBV5-1 and J usage is TRBJ1-2; possibly TRBD1 for D (5 bases). CDR3 size: 15 residues. CDR1 is SGHRS, CDR2 YFSETQ, per germline. V was trimmed by 2 bases and J by 8 bases, leaving 19 bases between them. DNA for the CDR3: TGCGCCAGCAGCTTTAGTCCGGGGGAAAGAGGAGGCTACACCTTC. Protein: CASSFSPGERGGYTF.

This clone was seen a handful of times. This chain joins TRBV14 and TRBJ1-6, with 7 bases that match TRBD1. V shed 5 bases and J 10 bases; nucleotides not matched to a gene: 8. The CDR3 contains 14 residues. CDR1 SGHDN and CDR2 FVKESK come from the germline V gene. The CDR3 DNA follows: TGTGCCAGCAGCGAAGGGACAGTAGTCTCACCCCTCCACTTT. Amino acids: CASSEGTVVSPLHF.

The chain recombines TRBV28 with TRBJ1-5; possibly TRBD1 for D (6 bases). CDR3 size: 14 residues. CDR1 is MDHEN and CDR2 is SYDVKM in the germline V gene. V gave up 6 bases and J gave up 2 bases, with 11 bases separating them. The CDR3 DNA follows: TGTGCCAGCAGCTTGGCAGGGGGCAATCAGCCCCAGCATTTT. Its translation: CASSLAGGNQPQHF.

Note on this clone: A read error may account for a junction end that differs from germline. The rearrangement uses TRBV2 and TRBJ2-3; 8 positions agree with TRBD1. The V gene's germline CDR1 is SNHLY and CDR2 FYNNEI. The CDR3 spans 15 residues. The CDR3 DNA reads as TGTGCCAGCAGTGAATGGGGCCAGGGGGCAGATGCGCAGTATTTT. Protein: CASSEWGQGADAQYF. Drawing the rest from reference TRBV2 and TRBJ2-3, the complete variable domain is EPEVTQTPSHQVTQMGQEVILRCVPISNHLYFYWYRQILGQKVEFLVSFYNNEISEKSEIFDDQFSVERPDGSNFTLKIRSTKLEDSAMYFCASSEWGQGADAQYFGPGTRLTVL.

The rearrangement links TRBV5-5 to TRBJ1-4; possible D gene TRBD1, 5 bases. Germline CDR1 and CDR2: SGHKS and YYEKEE (reference sequence). Trimming took 1 base from V and 4 from J, leaving 11 bases between them. The CDR3 contains 15 residues. CDR3 nucleotide sequence: TGTGCCAGCAGCTTGTCTACAGGAGTTAATGAAAAACTGTTTTTT. Translation: CASSLSTGVNEKLFF.

This chain links TRBV5-4 with TRBJ2-5; the match to TRBD2 covers 7 bases. This CDR3 comprises 15 residues. Unmatched junction bases numbered 5, after V lost 0 bases and J lost 3 bases. The germline V gene encodes CDR1 SGHNT and CDR2 YYREEE (reference sequence). Here the CDR3 reads CASSLVGAGEETQYF. The CDR3 bases are TGTGCCAGCAGCTTGGTTGGGGCGGGGGAAGAGACCCAGTACTTC.

The V and J genes are TRBV10-3 and TRBJ1-5; D remains unclear. CDR3 length: 17 amino acids. Germline CDR1 and CDR2: ENHRY and SYGVKD. The ends were cut back, 3 bases at V and 1 base at J, with 16 bases in the middle. The CDR3 region has the DNA TGTGCCATCAGTGACCCTCGCGGGAGGGCAAGCAATCAGCCCCAGCATTTT. Residues: CAISDPRGRASNQPQHF.

The chain joins TRBV4-1 to TRBJ2-2, with D unclear. The germline V gene has CDR1 MGHRA and CDR2 YSYEKL. The length of the CDR3 is 15 residues. V lost 7 bases and J lost 4, with 16 bases in between. The CDR3 is CASTLAAQVTGELFF. The DNA of the CDR3 is TGCGCCAGCACCCTTGCGGCCCAGGTCACCGGGGAGCTGTTTTTT.

The chain recombines TRBV18 with TRBJ2-7; D remains unclear. CDR1 is KGHSH, CDR2 LQKENI, per germline. Trimming stripped 3 bases from V and 2 bases from J, with 11 bases between. The CDR3 extends over 14 amino acids. CDR3: CASSPRTGTYEQYF. Written as DNA, the CDR3 is TGTGCCAGCTCACCTAGGACCGGAACCTACGAGCAGTACTTC.

The chain carries TRBV4-3 and TRBJ1-4, with 9 nucleotides matching TRBD1. The CDR3 runs 14 residues. The ends lost 4 bases at V and 7 bases at J; junction bases unmatched: 4. Germline CDR1 and CDR2: LGHNA and YSLEER. CDR3: CASSLGTGREKLFF. The CDR3 DNA reads TGCGCCAGCAGCCTCGGGACAGGGCGTGAAAAACTGTTTTTT.

This chain connects TRBV29-1 to TRBJ2-6; D is undetermined. Germline V gene lookup returns CDR1 SQVTM and CDR2 ANQGSEA. The CDR3 has 13 amino acids. CDR3 in DNA: TGCGGCACCACCGTAGCCGGGGCCAACGTCCTGACTTTC. Translation: CGTTVAGANVLTF.

The chain joins TRBV27 to TRBJ2-5; 7 bases match TRBD2. The trim removed 8 bases at V and 4 bases at J, leaving 10 bases unmatched. The CDR3 is 14 residues long. The germline V gene has CDR1 MNHEY and CDR2 SMNVEV (reference sequence). The CDR3 region has the DNA TGTGCCAGCGGCTCCCGGACTAGATCAGAGACCCAGTACTTC. Its protein product is CASGSRTRSETQYF.

The rearrangement links TRBV10-3 to TRBJ1-6; D remains ambiguous. Trimming took off 7 bases at V and 4 bases at J, with 8 bases between the two ends. Germline V gives CDR1 ENHRY, CDR2 SYGVKD. The CDR3 has 13 amino acids. The CDR3 nucleotides are TGTGCCATCAATAGAGAATATAATTCACCCCTCCACTTT. It yields the protein CAINREYNSPLHF.

The chain couples TRBV7-2 to TRBJ1-3; TRBD1 aligns across 9 bases. The CDR3 covers 16 residues. Per the germline V gene, CDR1 is SGHTA and CDR2 is FQGNSA. V lost 5 bases to trimming and J lost 0 bases; unmatched junction nucleotides: 5. In nucleotides, the CDR3 is TGTGCCAGCAGCAGGGCGGACAGGGGCTCTGGAAACACCATATATTTT. Residues: CASSRADRGSGNTIYF.

V gene TRBV10-3 combines with J gene TRBJ2-3, with 8 bases that match TRBD2. The germline V gene has CDR1 ENHRY and CDR2 SYGVKD. The V and J ends lost 5 bases and 3 bases, in that order; junction bases with no gene match: 4. The CDR3 totals 14 residues. CDR3 nucleotide sequence: TGTGCCATCAGTAGCGGGGGAGATACAGATACGCAGTATTTT. It encodes CAISSGGDTDTQYF.